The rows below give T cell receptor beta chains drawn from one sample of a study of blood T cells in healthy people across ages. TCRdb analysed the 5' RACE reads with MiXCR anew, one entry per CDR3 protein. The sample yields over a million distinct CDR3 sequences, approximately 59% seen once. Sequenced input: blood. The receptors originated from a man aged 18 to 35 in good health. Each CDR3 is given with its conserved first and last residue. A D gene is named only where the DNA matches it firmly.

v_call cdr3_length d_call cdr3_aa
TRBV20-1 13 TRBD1 CSANRGETGELFF
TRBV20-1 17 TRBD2 CSSPTTSGGYSYNEQFF
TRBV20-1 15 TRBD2 CSARDVSDGGETQYF
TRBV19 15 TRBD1 CASSPTGGAAQPQHF
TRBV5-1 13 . CASSGRLRNEQFF
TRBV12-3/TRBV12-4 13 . CASSWIGFEKLFF
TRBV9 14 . CASSVEQYTGELFF
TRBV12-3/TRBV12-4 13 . CASSPGPFFEQFF
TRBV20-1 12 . CSANGDSTEQYF
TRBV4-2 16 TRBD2 CASSQDLGAGFYEQYF
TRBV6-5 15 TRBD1 CASSYATGVNTEAFF
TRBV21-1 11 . CASSKRYEQYF
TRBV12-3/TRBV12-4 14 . CASSFWGAGWGYTF
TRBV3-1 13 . CASSWLRPGIQYF
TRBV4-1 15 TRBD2 CASSQRLTSGDNRFF
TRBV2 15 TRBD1 CASRAGQGGNQPQHF
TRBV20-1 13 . CSVSSPVGYGYTF
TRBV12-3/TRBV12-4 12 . CASSFVHLEAFF
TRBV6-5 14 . CATDEWGDHSPLHF
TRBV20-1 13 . CSAGFGSSYEQYF
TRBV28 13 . CASSVGALTEAFF
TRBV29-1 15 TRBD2 CSVERGTSGYNEQFF
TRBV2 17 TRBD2 CASSPTSGRAISGELFF
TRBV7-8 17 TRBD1 CASSLGQGALMPYEQYF
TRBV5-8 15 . CASSLAADSNYGYTF
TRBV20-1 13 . CSARDLPYNEQFF
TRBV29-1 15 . CSVVPGPRGGYEQYF
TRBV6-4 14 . CASSALAGVNEQFF
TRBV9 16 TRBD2 CASSVRGSGGADTQYF
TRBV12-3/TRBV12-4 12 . CASIGTVNEQFF
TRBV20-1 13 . CSASAAEGNEQFF
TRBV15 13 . CATSRWAVYGYTF
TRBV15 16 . CATSKEATLIEETQYF
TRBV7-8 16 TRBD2 CASSSRTSGGYYEQYF
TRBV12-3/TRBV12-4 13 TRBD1 CASRPTGVGEQYF
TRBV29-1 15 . CSVETGRSSYNEQYF
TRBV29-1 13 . CSVILDRSYEQYF
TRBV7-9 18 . CASSPQVGAAPTKNIQYF
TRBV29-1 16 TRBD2 CSVEGGGGRVWNEQFF
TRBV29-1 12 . CSVDKAYHEAFF
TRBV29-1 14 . CSVEDLWDWTEAFF
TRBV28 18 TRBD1 CASSPLTGQGKGDTEAFF
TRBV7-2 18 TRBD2 CASSGPPGLAPRTDTQYF
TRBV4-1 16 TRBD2 CASSQDVGGGLSEQYF
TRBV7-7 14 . CASSPLEGPNEQYF